A single sample is the source of the 13 T cell receptor beta chains below, sequenced in a study of long-term antiretroviral therapy in people with HIV (dated by TCRdb to 2022 to 2024). The immunoSEQ hsTCRB v3.0 assay was used at survey level resolution to sequence the TRB variable region. Drawn from immuneACCESS, this table holds only the in-frame rearrangements with V and J called that TCRdb kept. Clones are partly lost; checked studies trace under half to an unresolved V gene and leave the rest unexplained. The sample yields fewer than 25,000 clones; around 81% were counted once. Roughly 15% of the sample is held by the ten biggest clonotypes. Specimen: unsorted PBMCs, collected at the start of antiretroviral therapy, before treatment. These receptors all come from a woman aged 18 to 35 with HIV.

The table lists this clone with a few counts. The V gene is TRBV7-9, the J gene TRBJ2-7; D possibly matches TRBD1 or TRBD2 (5 bases each). Germline values: CDR1 SEHNR, CDR2 FQNEAQ (reference sequence). The CDR3 has 15 amino acids. With 2 bases removed from V and 4 bases from J, the gap between germline ends came to 15 bases. The CDR3 nucleotides read TGTGCCAGCAGCTTACTGCCGGGACCGACTTACGAGCAGTACTTC. This gives the protein CASSLLPGPTYEQYF.

V gene TRBV7-9 combines with J gene TRBJ2-1; D is unresolved. The length of the CDR3 is 12 residues. V lost 2 bases and J 9 bases, leaving 8 bases between the germline ends. The germline V gene encodes CDR1 SEHNR and CDR2 FQNEAQ (reference sequence). CDR3 in amino acids: CASSLSHLEQFF. The CDR3 region has the DNA TGTGCCAGCAGCTTATCCCACCTTGAGCAGTTCTTC.

The chain combines TRBV19 with TRBJ2-2; TRBD1 might be the D (6 bases). Trimming removed 4 bases at V and 3 bases at J, with 9 bases between. The CDR3 extends over 14 amino acids. The V gene's germline CDR1 is LNHDA and CDR2 SQIVND (reference sequence). CDR3 sequence reads: CASSRTADTGELFF. The CDR3 DNA sequence: TGTGCCAGTAGTAGGACAGCCGACACCGGGGAGCTGTTTTTT.

The chain uses TRBV7-9 and TRBJ2-7, with D hard to call. Germline assignment: CDR1 SEHNR and CDR2 FQNEAQ (reference sequence). V dropped 6 bases and J dropped 0 bases, with 9 bases sitting between them. The CDR3 consists of 13 residues. The CDR3 is CASSRTDSYEQYF. The CDR3 DNA reads as TGTGCCAGCAGTCGGACGGACTCCTACGAGCAGTACTTC.

This clone has just one count. The V call is TRBV7-2, the J call TRBJ1-6; D unresolved. CDR1 and CDR2 from the germline V gene are SGHTA and FQGNSA. The CDR3 extends over 12 amino acids. Trimming removed 1 base from V and 5 bases from J, with 0 bases in between. This CDR3 reads CASSLDNSPLHF. The CDR3 DNA sequence: TGTGCCAGCAGCTTAGATAATTCACCCCTCCACTTT.

V gene TRBV6-5 combines with J gene TRBJ1-1; 12 bases match TRBD1. This CDR3 region has 14 residues. The J segment lost 6 bases and the V segment lost 10 bases, leaving 9 bases of the junction unmatched. Germline V gene lookup returns CDR1 MNHEY and CDR2 SVGAGI. The CDR3 DNA sequence: TGTGCCACAAAGGGACAGGGGGCAGCGGCTGAAGCTTTCTTT. Translation gives CATKGQGAAAEAFF.

The chain couples TRBV5-4 to TRBJ2-5; TRBD2 agrees at 12 bases. The germline V gene encodes CDR1 SGHNT and CDR2 YYREEE (reference sequence). The CDR3 contains 16 residues. J gave up 5 bases and V 4 bases, and 9 bases lay outside the gene matches. The CDR3 loop reads CASSDRATSGSETQYF. In nucleotides, the CDR3 is TGTGCCAGCAGCGACCGAGCGACTAGCGGGAGTGAGACCCAGTACTTC.

This chain uses TRBV6-6 with TRBJ1-1, with a weak D call TRBD1 (6 bases). This CDR3 has 13 amino acids. Germline assignment: CDR1 MNHNY and CDR2 SVGAGI (reference sequence). V dropped 6 bases and J dropped 4 bases, with 12 bases sitting between them. Written as DNA, the CDR3 is TGTGCCAGCAGATCGACAGGAGGCACTGAAGCTTTCTTT. Translating it yields CASRSTGGTEAFF.

The rearrangement joins TRBV18 to TRBJ2-7; 8 bases are a match to TRBD1. Per the germline V gene, CDR1 is KGHSH and CDR2 is LQKENI. The CDR3 is made up of 17 amino acids. Trimming at V came to 4 bases and at J to 3 bases, leaving 14 bases not matched to a gene. CDR3 nucleotide sequence: TGTGCCAGCTCACTTCGCCCGGGACAGGATCTAATCTACGAGCAGTACTTC. This gives the protein CASSLRPGQDLIYEQYF.

This clone was detected only once. The chain recombines TRBV7-3 with TRBJ1-6; unclear D gene. Germline V gene data show CDR1 as SGHTA and CDR2 as FQGTGA. The V and J ends lost 3 bases and 10 bases respectively, with 13 bases between them. This CDR3 has 14 residues. CDR3 DNA: TGTGCCAGCAGCTTCGGAGGGATAGGCTCACCCCTCCACTTT. This encodes CASSFGGIGSPLHF.

V is TRBV6-4 and J is TRBJ2-3; 12 bases align to TRBD2. J lost 2 bases, V lost 6 bases, and 3 bases had no gene match. This CDR3 region has 15 residues. Germline values: CDR1 MRHNA, CDR2 SNTAGT. CDR3: CASRRLAGVTDTQYF. CDR3 nucleotides: TGTGCCAGCAGACGACTAGCGGGGGTCACAGATACGCAGTATTTT.

This rearrangement joins TRBV11-2 to TRBJ1-2, with 7 bases matching TRBD1. The CDR3 spans 14 residues. The germline CDR1 and CDR2 sequences are SGHAT and FQNNGV. V lost 1 base and J lost 6; bases outside the gene matches: 5. CDR3 amino acids: CASSLGQGGDGYTF. DNA for the CDR3: TGTGCCAGCAGCTTAGGACAGGGTGGAGATGGCTACACCTTC.

This clone was seen only once. The chain joins TRBV4-1 to TRBJ2-1, with D possibly TRBD1 on 5 matching bases. Germline lookup yields CDR1 MGHRA and CDR2 YSYEKL. V shed 0 bases and J shed 6 bases, with 12 bases lying between them. This CDR3 comprises 15 residues. CDR3 sequence: CASSQEKGRGNEQFF. CDR3 sequence (DNA): TGCGCCAGCAGCCAAGAGAAGGGTAGGGGCAATGAGCAGTTCTTC.